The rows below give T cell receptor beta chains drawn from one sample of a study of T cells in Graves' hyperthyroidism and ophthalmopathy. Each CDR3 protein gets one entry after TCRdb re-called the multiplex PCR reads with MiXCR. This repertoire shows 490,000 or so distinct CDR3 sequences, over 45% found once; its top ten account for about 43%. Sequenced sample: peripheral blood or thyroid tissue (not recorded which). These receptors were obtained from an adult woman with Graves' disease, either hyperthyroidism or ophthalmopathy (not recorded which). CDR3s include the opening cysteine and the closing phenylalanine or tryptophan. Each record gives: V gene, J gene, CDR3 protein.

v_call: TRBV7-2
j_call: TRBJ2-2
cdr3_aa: CASSLVAGLSGELFF

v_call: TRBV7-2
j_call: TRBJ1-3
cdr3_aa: CASSPRKGVFAGNTIYF

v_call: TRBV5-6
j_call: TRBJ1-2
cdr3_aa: CASSIYDRGFYGYTF

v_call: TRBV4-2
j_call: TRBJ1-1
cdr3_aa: CASSQVSTPEAFF

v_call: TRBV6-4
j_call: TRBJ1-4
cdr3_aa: CASSESRTTSEKLFF

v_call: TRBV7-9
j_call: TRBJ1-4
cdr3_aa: CASSWEGEEKLFF

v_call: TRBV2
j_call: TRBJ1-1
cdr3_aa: CASRQQANNEAFF

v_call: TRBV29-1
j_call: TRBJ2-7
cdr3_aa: CSARGGTSYEQYF

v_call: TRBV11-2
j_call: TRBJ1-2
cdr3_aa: CASSANRAANYGYTF

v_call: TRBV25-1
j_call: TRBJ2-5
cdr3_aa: CASSEFQGLETQYF

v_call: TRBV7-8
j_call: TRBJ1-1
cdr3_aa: CASSFLRQGGESAFF

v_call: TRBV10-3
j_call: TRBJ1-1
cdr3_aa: CAISGSGRGETEAFF

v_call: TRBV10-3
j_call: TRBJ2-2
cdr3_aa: CAISATSGSVGTGELFF

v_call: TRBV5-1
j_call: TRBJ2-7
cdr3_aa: CASSLEGPRDEQYF

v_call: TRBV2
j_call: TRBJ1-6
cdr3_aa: CASDGQNSPLHF

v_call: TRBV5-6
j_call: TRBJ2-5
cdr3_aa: CASSSTVGRDQPQYF

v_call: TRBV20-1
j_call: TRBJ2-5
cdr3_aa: CSARGLAGETQYF

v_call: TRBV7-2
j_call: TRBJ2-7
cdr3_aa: CASSLTAEGTSEQYF

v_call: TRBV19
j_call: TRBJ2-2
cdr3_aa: CASIPDANTGELFF

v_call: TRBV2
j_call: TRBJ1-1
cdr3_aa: CASSESRVVTEAFF

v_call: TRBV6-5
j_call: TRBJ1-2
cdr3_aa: CASGFQGAGYTF

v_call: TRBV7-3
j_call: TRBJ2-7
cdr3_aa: CATSSKGLEQYF

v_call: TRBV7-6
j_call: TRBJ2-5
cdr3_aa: CASSFRRPGQGNFQETQYF

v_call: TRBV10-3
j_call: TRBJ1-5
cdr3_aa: CAISLTGWTGEFMSQHF

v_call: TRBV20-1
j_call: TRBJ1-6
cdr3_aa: CSARPQLFNSPLHF

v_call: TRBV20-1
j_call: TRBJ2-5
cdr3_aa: CSAPPTSGRSQYF

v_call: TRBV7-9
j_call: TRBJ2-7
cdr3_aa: CASSLDETYEQYF

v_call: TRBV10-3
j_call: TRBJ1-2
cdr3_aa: CAMGRGANYGYTF

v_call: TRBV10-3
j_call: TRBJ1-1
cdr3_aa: CAISGQGMDTEASF

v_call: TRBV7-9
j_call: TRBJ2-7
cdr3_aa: CASSPQGQPSYEQYF

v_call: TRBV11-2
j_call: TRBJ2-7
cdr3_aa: CASSLGLGRYEQYF

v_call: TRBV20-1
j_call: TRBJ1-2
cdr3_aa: CSARDSKDSYGYTF

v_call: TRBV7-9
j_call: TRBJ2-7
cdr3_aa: CASSTGLSSYEQYF

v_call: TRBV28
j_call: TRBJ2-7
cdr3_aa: CAIGAEQYF

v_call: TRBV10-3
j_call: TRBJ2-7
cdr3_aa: CAISEYANEQYF